Below are 2 T cell receptor beta chains sequenced from a single sample in a study of Tregs in tolerant kidney transplant recipients. The antigens for these receptors are not known. The data were produced by immunoSEQ multiplex PCR, yet TCRdb's version contains in-frame clones alone and is incomplete. The table shows over a thousand clones, with under 55% occurring only once. The sequencing input was Tregs from blood cultured with allogeneic cells. The receptor set was obtained from a human donor in good health.

This clone showed up just a few times. The chain joins TRBV10-3 to TRBJ1-1; D unresolved. Germline V gene lookup returns CDR1 ENHRY and CDR2 SYGVKD. CDR3 size: 13 residues. Trimming shortened V by 0 bases and J by 11 bases, and 13 bases separated the two germline ends. CDR3 in DNA: TGTGCCATCAGTGAGTCGCGAGGTCTGGCGGCTTTCTTT. Its protein product is CAISESRGLAAFF.

The gene calls are TRBV1 and TRBJ2-1; the D segment call TRBD2 is taken from the table without a DNA check. TRBV1 has pseudogene status. The CDR3 extends over 19 amino acids. DNA of the CDR3: TGCGCCAGCAGCCAAACCAGACTAGCGGGGGGGCCTTCTCGCAATGAGCAGTTCTTC. It is translated as CASSQTRLAGGPSRNEQFF.